This T cell receptor (beta chain) was identified in a study of blood T cells in healthy people across ages. Concerning this clonotype: Antigen: not known.

A J-beta primer mix and a sample-barcoded 5' primer were used in a second PCR of roughly 6 to 11 cycles. TCRdb re-called the 5' RACE reads with MiXCR, one entry per CDR3 protein. The sample includes 660,000 or so distinct CDR3 sequences, about 54% of them seen just once. CDR1 SGHRS and CDR2 YFSETQ come from the germline V gene. CDR3 length equals 13 residues. Trimming took 4 bases from V and 5 from J; bases not matched to a gene: 4. The people who gave samples were healthy Caucasians from Russia, aged roughly 6 to 95. Broader study findings: A strong correlation between TCR beta diversity and naive T cell percentage was seen.

The clonotype was recovered from a man aged 55 to 70 in good health. The chain uses TRBV5-1 and TRBJ1-2, with TRBD1 matching over 8 bases. Sequences were obtained from blood. The chain's CDR3 is CASSLTGEYGYTF. The CDR3 region has the DNA TGCGCCAGCAGCCTGACAGGGGAATATGGCTACACCTTC.